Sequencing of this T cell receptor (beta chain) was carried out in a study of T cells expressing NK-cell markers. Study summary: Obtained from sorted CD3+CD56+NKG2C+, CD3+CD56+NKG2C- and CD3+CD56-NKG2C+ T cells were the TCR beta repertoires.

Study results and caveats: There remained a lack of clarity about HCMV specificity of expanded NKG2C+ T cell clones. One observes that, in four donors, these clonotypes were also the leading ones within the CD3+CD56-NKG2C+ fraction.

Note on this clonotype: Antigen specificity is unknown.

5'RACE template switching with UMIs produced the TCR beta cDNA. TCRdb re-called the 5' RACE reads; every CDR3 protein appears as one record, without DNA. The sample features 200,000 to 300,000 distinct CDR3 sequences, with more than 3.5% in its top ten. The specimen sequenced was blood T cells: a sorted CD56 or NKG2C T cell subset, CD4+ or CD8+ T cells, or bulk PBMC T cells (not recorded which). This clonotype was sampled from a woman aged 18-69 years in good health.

The CDR3: CSVVQTDTQYF. The chain combines TRBV29-1 with TRBJ2-3. CDR1 SQVTM and CDR2 ANQGSEA come from the germline V gene. The CDR3 runs to 11 residues.